This T cell receptor (beta chain) stems from a study of cytomegalovirus exposure and HLA in healthy donors. Study summary: Caucasian-associated ancestry cluster membership applied to about 77% of nearly 400 genotyped donors.

The CDR3 has 14 residues. Germline V gene sequence: CDR1 SGHDT, CDR2 YYEEEE. The V and J ends lost 0 bases and 4 bases, in that order; junction bases with no gene match: 1. The PCR employed 60 Vbeta primers together with 13 Jbeta primers. TCRdb's copy holds only in-frame clones and misses some; the assay was immunoSEQ multiplex PCR. In the table there are some 190,000 clones, around 80% of which are singletons. This clone was picked up a small number of times. Its target is not known. Study observations and caveats: For most TCR sequences rarity was the rule, although some public TCRs occurred in many donors. Researchers counted roughly 150 TCR beta chains as cytomegalovirus-associated. A later analysis showed HLA-associated TCR beta chains outstripping equally common others in clonal expansion.

This clonotype was sampled from a woman aged 25-40 years in good health and CMV-seronegative. Specimen: PBMCs. The rearrangement uses TRBV5-6 and TRBJ2-1, with TRBD1 identical over 7 bases. CDR3 in amino acids: CASSLATGYNEQFF. CDR3 DNA sequence: TGTGCCAGCAGCTTGGCGACAGGGTACAATGAGCAGTTCTTC. Complete variable domain (other parts from reference TRBV5-6 and TRBJ2-1): DAGVTQSPTHLIKTRGQQVTLRCSPKSGHDTVSWYQQALGQGPQFIFQYYEEEERQRGNFPDRFSGHQFPNYSSELNVNALLLGDSALYLCASSLATGYNEQFFGPGTRLTVL.